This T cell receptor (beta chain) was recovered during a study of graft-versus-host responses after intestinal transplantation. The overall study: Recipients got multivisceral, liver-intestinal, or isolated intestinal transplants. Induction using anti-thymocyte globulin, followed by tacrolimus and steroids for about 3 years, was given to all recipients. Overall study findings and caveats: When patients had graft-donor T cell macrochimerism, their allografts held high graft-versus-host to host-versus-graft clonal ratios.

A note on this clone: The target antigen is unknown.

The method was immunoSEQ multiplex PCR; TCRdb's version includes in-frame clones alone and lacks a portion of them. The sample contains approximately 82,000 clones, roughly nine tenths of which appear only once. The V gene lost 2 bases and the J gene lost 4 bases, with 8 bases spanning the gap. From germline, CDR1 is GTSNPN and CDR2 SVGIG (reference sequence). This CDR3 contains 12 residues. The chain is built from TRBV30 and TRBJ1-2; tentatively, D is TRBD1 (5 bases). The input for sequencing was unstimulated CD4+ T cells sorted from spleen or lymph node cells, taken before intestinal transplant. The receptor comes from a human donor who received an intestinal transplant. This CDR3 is CAWSLGGYGYTF. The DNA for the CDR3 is TGTGCCTGGAGTCTGGGGGGCTATGGCTACACCTTC.